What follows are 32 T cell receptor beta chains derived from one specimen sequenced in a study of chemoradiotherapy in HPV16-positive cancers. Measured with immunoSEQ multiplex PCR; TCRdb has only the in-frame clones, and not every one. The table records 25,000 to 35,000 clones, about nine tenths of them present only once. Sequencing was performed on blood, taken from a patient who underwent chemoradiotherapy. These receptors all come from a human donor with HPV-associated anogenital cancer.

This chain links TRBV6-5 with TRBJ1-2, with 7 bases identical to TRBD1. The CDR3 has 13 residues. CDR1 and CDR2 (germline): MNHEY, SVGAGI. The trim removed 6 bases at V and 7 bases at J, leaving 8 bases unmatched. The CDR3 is CASRAQGVGGYTF. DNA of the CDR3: TGTGCCAGCAGAGCCCAGGGGGTAGGTGGCTACACCTTC.

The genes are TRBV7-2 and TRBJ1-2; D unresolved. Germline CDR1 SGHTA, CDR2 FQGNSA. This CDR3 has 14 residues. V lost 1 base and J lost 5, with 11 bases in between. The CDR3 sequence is CASSLGLFGYGYTF. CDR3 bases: TGTGCCAGCAGCTTAGGGCTGTTCGGGTATGGCTACACCTTC.

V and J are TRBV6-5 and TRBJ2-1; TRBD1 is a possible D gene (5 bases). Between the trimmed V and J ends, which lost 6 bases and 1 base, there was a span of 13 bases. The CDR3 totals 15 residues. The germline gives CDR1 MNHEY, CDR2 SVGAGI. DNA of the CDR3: TGTGCCAGCAGCTTCAGGGCGGAGTCCTACAATGAGCAGTTCTTC. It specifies CASSFRAESYNEQFF.

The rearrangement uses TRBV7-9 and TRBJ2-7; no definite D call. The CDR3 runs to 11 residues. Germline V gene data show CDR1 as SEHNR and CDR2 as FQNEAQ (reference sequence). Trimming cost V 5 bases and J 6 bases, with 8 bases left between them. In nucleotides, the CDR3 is TGTGCCAGCAGCATAAAGGGCGAGCAGTACTTC. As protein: CASSIKGEQYF.

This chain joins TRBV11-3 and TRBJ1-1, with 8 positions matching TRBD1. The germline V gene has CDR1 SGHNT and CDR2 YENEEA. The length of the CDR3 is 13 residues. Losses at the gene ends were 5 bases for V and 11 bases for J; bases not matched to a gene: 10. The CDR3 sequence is CASSQWTGSSAFF. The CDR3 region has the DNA TGTGCCAGCAGCCAGTGGACAGGGAGTTCCGCTTTCTTT.

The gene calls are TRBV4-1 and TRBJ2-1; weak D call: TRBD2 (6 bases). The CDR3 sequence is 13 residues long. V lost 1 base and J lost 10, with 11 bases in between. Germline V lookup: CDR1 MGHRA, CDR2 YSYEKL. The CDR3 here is CASSQGSAGEQFF. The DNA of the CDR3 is TGCGCCAGCAGCCAAGGTTCTGCGGGGGAGCAGTTCTTC.

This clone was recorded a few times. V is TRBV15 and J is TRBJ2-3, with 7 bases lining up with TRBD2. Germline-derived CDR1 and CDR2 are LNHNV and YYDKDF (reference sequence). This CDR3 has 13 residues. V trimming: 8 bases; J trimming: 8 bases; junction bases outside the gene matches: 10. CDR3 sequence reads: CATALGGVGTQYF. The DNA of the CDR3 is TGTGCCACCGCATTGGGGGGGGTTGGTACGCAGTATTTT.

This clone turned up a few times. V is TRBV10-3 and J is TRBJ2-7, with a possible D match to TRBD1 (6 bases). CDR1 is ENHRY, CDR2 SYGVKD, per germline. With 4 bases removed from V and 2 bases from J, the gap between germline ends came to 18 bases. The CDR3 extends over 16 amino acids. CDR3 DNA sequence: TGTGCCATCAGTGCGATAAAACAGGGTTTTGCCTACGAGCAGTACTTC. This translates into CAISAIKQGFAYEQYF.

CDR3 nucleotides: TGTGCCAGCAGCTTAGCGGGGGCCAATAGTAACGAGCAGTACTTC. Encoded protein: CASSLAGANSNEQYF. The chain is built from TRBV7-6 and TRBJ2-7, with D tentatively TRBD1 (6 bases). CDR1 is SGHVS and CDR2 is FNYEAQ in the germline V gene. The CDR3 has 15 amino acids. The germline V and J ends were trimmed by 0 bases and 5 bases, with 14 bases remaining between them.

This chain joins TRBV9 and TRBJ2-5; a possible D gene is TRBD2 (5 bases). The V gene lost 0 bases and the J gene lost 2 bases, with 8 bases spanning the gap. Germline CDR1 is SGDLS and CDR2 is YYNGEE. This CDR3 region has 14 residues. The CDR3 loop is CASSVGTAQETQYF. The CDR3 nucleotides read TGTGCCAGCAGCGTAGGGACTGCTCAAGAGACCCAGTACTTC.

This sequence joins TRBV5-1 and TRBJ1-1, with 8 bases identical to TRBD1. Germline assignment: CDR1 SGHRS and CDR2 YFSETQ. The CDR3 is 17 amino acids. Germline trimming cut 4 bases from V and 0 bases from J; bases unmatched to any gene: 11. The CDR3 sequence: CASSPSGRQGMNTEAFF. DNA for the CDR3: TGCGCCAGCAGCCCAAGCGGGCGACAGGGGATGAACACTGAAGCTTTCTTT.

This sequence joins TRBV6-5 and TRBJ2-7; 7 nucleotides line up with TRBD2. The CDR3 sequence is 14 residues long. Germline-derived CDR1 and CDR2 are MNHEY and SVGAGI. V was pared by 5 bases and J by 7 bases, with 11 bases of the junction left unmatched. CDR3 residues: CASSPPSPGGEQYF. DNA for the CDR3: TGTGCCAGCAGTCCCCCCTCCCCGGGGGGAGAGCAGTACTTC.

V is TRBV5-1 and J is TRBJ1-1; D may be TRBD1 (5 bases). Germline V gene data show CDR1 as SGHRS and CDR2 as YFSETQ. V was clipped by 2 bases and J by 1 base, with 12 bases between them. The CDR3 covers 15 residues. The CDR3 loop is CASSFTAGTNTEAFF. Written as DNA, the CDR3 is TGCGCCAGCAGCTTCACGGCAGGGACGAACACTGAAGCTTTCTTT.

CDR3: CASSKTVSYEQYF. The CDR3 DNA is TGTGCCAGCAGCAAGACAGTCTCCTACGAGCAGTACTTC. The chain couples TRBV7-6 to TRBJ2-7; D is possibly TRBD1 (5 bases). Germline CDR1 reads SGHVS; CDR2 reads FNYEAQ. V lost 5 bases to trimming and J lost 0 bases, with 8 bases between them. This CDR3 contains 13 residues.

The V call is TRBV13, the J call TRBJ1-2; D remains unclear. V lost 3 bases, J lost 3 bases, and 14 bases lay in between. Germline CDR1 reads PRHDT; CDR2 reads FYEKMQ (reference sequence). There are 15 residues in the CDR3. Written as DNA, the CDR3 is TGTGCCAGCAGCTTGACGAATTCCGGGGACTATGGCTACACCTTC. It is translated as CASSLTNSGDYGYTF.

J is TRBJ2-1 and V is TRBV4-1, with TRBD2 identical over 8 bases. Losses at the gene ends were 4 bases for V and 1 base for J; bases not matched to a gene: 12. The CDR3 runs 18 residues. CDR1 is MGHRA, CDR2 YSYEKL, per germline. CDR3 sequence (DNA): TGCGCCAGCAGCCCACGGCTAGCGGGCTTACGGTCCTACAATGAGCAGTTCTTC. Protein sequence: CASSPRLAGLRSYNEQFF.

CDR3 loop: CASRPGVYTEAFF. The CDR3 DNA sequence: TGTGCCAGCAGACCAGGGGTCTACACTGAAGCTTTCTTT. The chain couples TRBV6-1 to TRBJ1-1; D possibly corresponds to TRBD1 (6 bases). Trimming removed 6 bases from V and 3 bases from J, with 11 bases in between. Germline CDR1 reads MNHNS; CDR2 reads SASEGT. The CDR3 totals 13 residues.

In DNA, the CDR3 is TGTGCCAGCAGTGGGTATCATGGGGGAAACACCATATATTTT. It specifies CASSGYHGGNTIYF. The chain recombines TRBV27 with TRBJ1-3, with D hard to call. The CDR3 extends over 14 amino acids. Germline V gives CDR1 MNHEY, CDR2 SMNVEV (reference sequence). V lost 5 bases to trimming and J lost 4 bases, with 12 bases between them.

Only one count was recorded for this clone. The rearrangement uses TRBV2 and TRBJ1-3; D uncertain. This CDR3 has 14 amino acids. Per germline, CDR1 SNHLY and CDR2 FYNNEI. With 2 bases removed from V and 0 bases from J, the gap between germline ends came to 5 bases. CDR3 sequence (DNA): TGTGCCAGCAGTGAATTGGTCTCTGGAAACACCATATATTTT. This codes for CASSELVSGNTIYF.

The CDR3 DNA reads TGCAGCGCATCAAAGGGGATGAACACTGAAGCTTTCTTT. Its protein product is CSASKGMNTEAFF. The chain couples TRBV29-1 to TRBJ1-1; maybe TRBD1 (5 bases). Germline V lookup: CDR1 SQVTM, CDR2 ANQGSEA. With 7 bases removed from V and 0 bases from J, the gap between germline ends came to 12 bases. This CDR3 is built from 13 residues.

The CDR3 region is CASSVDPRQPHEQYF. The CDR3 coding sequence is TGTGCCAGCAGCGTAGATCCCCGGCAGCCCCACGAGCAGTACTTC. This sequence joins TRBV9 and TRBJ2-7; D remains unclear. The germline V gene encodes CDR1 SGDLS and CDR2 YYNGEE. V gave up 0 bases and J gave up 5 bases, with 15 bases separating them. CDR3 length equals 15 residues.

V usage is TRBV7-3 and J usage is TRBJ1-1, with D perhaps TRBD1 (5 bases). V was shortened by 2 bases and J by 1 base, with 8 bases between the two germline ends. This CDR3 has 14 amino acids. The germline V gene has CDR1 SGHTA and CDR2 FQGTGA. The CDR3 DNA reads TGTGCCAGCAGCTTAGACAGCTCGAACACTGAAGCTTTCTTT. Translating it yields CASSLDSSNTEAFF.

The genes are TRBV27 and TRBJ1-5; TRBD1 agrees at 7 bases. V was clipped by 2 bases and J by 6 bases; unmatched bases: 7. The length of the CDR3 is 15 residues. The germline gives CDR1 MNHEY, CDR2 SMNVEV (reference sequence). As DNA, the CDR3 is TGTGCCAGCAGTTTAAACCAGGGGGGCGGTCAGCCCCAGCATTTT. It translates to CASSLNQGGGQPQHF.

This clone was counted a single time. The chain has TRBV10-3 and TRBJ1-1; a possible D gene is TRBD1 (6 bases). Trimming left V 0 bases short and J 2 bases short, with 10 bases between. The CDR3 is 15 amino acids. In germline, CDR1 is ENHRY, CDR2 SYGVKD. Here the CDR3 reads CAISESGGSNTEAFF. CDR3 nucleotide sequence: TGTGCCATCAGTGAGTCGGGGGGCTCTAACACTGAAGCTTTCTTT.

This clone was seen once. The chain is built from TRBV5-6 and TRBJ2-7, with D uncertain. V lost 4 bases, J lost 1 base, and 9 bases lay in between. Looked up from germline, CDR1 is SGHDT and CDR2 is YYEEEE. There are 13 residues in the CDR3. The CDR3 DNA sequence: TGTGCCAGCAGCCCGGACGGATCCTACGAGCAGTACTTC. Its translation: CASSPDGSYEQYF.

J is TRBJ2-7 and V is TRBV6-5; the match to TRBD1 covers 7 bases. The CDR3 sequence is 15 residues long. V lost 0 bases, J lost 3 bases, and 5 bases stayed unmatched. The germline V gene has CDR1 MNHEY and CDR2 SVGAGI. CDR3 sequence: CASSYSGTVDYEQYF. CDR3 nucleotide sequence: TGTGCCAGCAGTTACTCAGGGACAGTCGACTACGAGCAGTACTTC.

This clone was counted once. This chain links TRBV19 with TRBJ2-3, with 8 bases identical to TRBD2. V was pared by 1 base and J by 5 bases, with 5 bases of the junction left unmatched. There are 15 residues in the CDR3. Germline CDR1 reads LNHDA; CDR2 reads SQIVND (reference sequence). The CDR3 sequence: CASSIVAGGIDTQYF. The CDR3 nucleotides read TGTGCCAGTAGTATAGTCGCGGGAGGAATAGATACGCAGTATTTT.

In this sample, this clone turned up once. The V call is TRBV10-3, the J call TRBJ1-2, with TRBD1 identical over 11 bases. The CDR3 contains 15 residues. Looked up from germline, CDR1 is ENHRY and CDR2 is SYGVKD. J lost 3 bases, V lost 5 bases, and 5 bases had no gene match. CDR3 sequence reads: CAISPDRGRYYGYTF. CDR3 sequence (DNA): TGTGCCATCAGTCCGGACAGGGGGCGTTACTATGGCTACACCTTC.

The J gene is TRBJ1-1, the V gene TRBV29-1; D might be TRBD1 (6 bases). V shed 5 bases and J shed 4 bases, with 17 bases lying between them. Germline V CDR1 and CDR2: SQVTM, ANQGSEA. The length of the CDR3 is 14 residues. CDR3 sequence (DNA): TGCAGCGTTAGTCTCAGGGGCCGGGGCACTGAAGCTTTCTTT. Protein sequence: CSVSLRGRGTEAFF.

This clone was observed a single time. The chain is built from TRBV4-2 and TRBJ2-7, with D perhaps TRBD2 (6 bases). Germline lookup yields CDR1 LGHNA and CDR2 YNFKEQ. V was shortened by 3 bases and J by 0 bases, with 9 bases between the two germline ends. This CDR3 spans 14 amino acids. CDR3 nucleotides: TGTGCCAGCAGCCAGGGACTTCACTCCTACGAGCAGTACTTC. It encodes CASSQGLHSYEQYF.

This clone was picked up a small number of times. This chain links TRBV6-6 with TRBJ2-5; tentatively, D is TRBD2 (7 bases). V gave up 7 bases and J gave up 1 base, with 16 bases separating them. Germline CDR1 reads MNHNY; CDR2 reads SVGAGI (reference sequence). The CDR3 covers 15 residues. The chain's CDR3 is CASTPRGGLQETQYF. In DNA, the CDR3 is TGTGCCAGCACCCCTAGGGGGGGTCTCCAAGAGACCCAGTACTTC.

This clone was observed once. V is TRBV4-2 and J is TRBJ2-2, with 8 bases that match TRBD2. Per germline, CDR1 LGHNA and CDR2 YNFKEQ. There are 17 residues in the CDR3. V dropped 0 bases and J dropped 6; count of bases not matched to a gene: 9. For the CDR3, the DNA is TGTGCCAGCAGCCAAGATCTTTCCGGGAGGGTCGCCGGGGAGCTGTTTTTT. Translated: CASSQDLSGRVAGELFF.